This T cell receptor beta chain appears in the sequencing data of a study of T cell responses to AZD1222 COVID-19 vaccine. Regarding the study as a whole: Seropositive at baseline were only a handful of AZD1222 recipients.

Comments on this clone: Its specificity is not known.

Data came from immunoSEQ multiplex PCR; TCRdb stores just in-frame clones and leaves some out. In the table there are 70,000 to 95,000 clones, roughly 90% of which are singletons. The clonotype was recovered from an adult in good health. Specimen: peripheral blood, collected on day 0 of MenACWY control vaccination.

The CDR3 protein is CASSSQLAANSPLHF. CDR3 coding DNA: TGTGCCAGCAGTTCCCAGCTAGCAGCCAACTCACCCCTCCACTTT. The J gene is TRBJ1-6, the V gene TRBV6-5, with D uncertain. V lost 4 bases and J lost 10, with 17 bases in between. The germline V gene encodes CDR1 MNHEY and CDR2 SVGAGI. This CDR3 spans 15 amino acids.